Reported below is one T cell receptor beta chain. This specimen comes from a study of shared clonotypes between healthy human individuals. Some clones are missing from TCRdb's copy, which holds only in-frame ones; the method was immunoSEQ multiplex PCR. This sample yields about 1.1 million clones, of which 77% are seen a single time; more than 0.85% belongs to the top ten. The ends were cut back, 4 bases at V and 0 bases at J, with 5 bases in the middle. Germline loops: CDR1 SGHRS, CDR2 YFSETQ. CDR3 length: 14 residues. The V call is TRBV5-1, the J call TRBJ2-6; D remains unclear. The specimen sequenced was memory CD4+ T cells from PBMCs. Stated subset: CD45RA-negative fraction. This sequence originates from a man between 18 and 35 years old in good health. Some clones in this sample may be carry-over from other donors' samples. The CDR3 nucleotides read TGCGCCAGCAGCGCAAGCTCTGGGGCCAACGTCCTGACTTTC. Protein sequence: CASSASSGANVLTF.